This section outlines one T cell receptor (beta chain) sequence together with its context. The sample is drawn from a study of Graves' ophthalmopathy and Graves' hyperthyroidism. Looking at the study overall: The study drew peripheral blood at initial diagnosis, before any treatment.

From RNA, the CDR3 regions of TCR beta chains were amplified and sequenced. HTBI primers served in a first-round RT-PCR, which a second-round multiplex PCR followed. TCRdb reprocessed the multiplex PCR reads with MiXCR, giving one entry per CDR3 protein. The sample records about 700,000 distinct CDR3 sequences, about 38% being singletons. The germline V gene encodes CDR1 SGHAT and CDR2 FQDESV (reference sequence). V was shortened by 5 bases and J by 9 bases, with 22 bases between the two germline ends. The CDR3 length is 15 residues. The receptor comes from an adult man with Graves' ophthalmopathy. The chain couples TRBV11-1 to TRBJ2-5; possibly TRBD2 for D (7 bases). The specimen was peripheral blood. The CDR3 DNA reads TGTGCCAGCAGCCACAGCGGGGCCAGGGGTCAGCCCCAGTACTTC. The encoded protein is CASSHSGARGQPQYF.